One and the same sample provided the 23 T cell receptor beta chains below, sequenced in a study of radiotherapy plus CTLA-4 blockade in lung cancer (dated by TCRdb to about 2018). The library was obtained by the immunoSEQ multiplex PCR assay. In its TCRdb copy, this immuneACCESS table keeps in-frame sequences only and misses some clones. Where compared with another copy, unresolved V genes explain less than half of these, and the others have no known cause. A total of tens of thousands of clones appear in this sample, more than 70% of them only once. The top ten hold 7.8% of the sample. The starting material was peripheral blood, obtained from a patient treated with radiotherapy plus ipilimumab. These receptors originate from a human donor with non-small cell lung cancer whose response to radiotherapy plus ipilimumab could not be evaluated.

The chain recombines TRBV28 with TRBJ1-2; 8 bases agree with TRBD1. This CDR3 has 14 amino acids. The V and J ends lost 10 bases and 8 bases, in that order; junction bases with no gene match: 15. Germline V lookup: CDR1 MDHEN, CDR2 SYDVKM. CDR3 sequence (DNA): TGTGCCATCGGCACAGGGGGGGGTGGAGCCGGCTACACCTTC. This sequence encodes CAIGTGGGGAGYTF.

This CDR3 reads CASSQERGFTEAFF. The CDR3 coding sequence is TGCGCCAGCAGCCAAGAAAGGGGATTCACTGAAGCTTTCTTT. The rearrangement uses TRBV4-3 and TRBJ1-1, with D possibly TRBD1 on 5 matching bases. CDR1 and CDR2 from the germline V gene are LGHNA and YSLEER. The CDR3 is made up of 14 amino acids. Trimming shortened V by 0 bases and J by 4 bases, and 9 bases separated the two germline ends.

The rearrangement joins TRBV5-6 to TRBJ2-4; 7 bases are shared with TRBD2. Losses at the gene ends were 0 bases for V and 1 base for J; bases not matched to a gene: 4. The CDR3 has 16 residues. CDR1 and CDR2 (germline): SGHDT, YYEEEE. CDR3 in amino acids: CASSLGSGTAKNIQYF. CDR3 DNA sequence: TGTGCCAGCAGCTTGGGGAGCGGGACCGCCAAAAACATTCAGTACTTC.

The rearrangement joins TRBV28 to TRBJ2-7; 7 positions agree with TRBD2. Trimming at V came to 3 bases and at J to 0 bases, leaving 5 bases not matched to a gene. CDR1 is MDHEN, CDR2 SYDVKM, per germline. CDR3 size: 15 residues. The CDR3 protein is CASSFRGRGSYEQYF. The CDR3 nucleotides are TGTGCCAGCAGTTTTCGCGGGAGAGGCTCCTACGAGCAGTACTTC.

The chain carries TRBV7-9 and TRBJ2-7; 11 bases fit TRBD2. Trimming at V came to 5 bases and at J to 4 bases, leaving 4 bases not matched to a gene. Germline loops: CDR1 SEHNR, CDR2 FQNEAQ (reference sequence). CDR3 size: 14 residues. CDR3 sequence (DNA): TGTGCCAGCAGCGGGGGACTAGCGGATTACGAGCAGTACTTC. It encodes CASSGGLADYEQYF.

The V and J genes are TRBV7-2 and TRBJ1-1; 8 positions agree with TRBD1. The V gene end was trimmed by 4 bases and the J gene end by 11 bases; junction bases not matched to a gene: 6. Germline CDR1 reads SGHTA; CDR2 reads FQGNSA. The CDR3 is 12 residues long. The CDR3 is CASSSGGARAFF. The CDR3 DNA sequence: TGTGCCAGCAGCTCAGGGGGCGCGCGGGCTTTCTTT. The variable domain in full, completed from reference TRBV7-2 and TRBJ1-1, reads GAGVSQSPSNKVTEKGKDVELRCDPISGHTALYWYRQSLGQGLEFLIYFQGNSAPDKSGLPSDRFSAERTGGSVSTLTIQRTQQEDSAVYLCASSSGGARAFFGQGTRLTVV.

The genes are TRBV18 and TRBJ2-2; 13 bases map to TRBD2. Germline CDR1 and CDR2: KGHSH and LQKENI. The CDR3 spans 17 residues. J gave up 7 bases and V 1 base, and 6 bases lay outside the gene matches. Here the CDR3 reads CASSPRTSGSQDGELFF. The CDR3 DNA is TGTGCCAGCTCACCACGGACTAGCGGGAGTCAGGACGGGGAGCTGTTTTTT.

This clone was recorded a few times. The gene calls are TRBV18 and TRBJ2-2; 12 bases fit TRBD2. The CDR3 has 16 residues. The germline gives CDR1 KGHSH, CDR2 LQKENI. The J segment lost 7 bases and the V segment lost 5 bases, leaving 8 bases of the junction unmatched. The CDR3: CASSVTSGRRGGELFF. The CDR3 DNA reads TGTGCCAGCTCAGTGACTAGCGGGAGACGAGGCGGGGAGCTGTTTTTT.

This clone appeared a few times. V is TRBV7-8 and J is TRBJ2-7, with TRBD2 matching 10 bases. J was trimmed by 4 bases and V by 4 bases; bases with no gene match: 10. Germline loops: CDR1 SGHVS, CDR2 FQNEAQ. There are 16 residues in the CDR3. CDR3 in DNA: TGTGCCAGCAGCTCCCCGGGACTAGCGCTTGAATACGAGCAGTACTTC. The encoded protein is CASSSPGLALEYEQYF. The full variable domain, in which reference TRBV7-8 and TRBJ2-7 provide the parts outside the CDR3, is GAGVSQSPRYKVAKRGQDVALRCDPISGHVSLFWYQQALGQGPEFLTYFQNEAQLDKSGLPSDRFFAERPEGSVSTLKIQRTQQEDSAVYLCASSSPGLALEYEQYFGPGTRLTVT.

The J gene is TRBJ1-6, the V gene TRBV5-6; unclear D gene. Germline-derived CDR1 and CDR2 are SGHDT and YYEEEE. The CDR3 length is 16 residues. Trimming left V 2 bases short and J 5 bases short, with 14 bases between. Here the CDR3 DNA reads TGTGCCAGCAGCTTCATCTCGGGGAGGGATAATTCACCCCTCCACTTT. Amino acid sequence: CASSFISGRDNSPLHF.

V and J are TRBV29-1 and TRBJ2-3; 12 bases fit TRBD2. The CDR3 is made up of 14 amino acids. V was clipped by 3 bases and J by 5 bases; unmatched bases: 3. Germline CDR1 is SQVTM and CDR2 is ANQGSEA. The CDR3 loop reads CSVDQTSGRDTQYF. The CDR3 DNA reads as TGCAGCGTTGATCAGACTAGCGGGAGAGATACGCAGTATTTT.

The CDR3 DNA reads as TGTGCCAGCAGCTGGGATACAGGGAAAAGAAACACCATATATTTT. The encoded protein is CASSWDTGKRNTIYF. The chain links TRBV7-2 to TRBJ1-3; D is perhaps TRBD1 (6 bases). This CDR3 has 15 residues. Trimming removed 4 bases from V and 5 bases from J, with 15 bases in between. In germline, CDR1 is SGHTA, CDR2 FQGNSA.

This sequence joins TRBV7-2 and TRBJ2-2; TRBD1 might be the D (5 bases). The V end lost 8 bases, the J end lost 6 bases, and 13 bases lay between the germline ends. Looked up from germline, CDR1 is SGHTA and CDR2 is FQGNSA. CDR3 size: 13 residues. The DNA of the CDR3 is TGTGCCAGCGCGAGGCAGGGCGCCGGGGAGCTGTTTTTT. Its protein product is CASARQGAGELFF. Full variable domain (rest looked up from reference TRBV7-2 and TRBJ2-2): GAGVSQSPSNKVTEKGKDVELRCDPISGHTALYWYRQSLGQGLEFLIYFQGNSAPDKSGLPSDRFSAERTGGSVSTLTIQRTQQEDSAVYLCASARQGAGELFFGEGSRLTVL.

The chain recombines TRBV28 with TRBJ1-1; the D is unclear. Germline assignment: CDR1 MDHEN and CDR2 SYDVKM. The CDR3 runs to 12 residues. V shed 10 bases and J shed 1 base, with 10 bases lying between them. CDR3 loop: CATLKRNTEAFF. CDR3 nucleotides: TGTGCCACCCTAAAGAGGAACACTGAAGCTTTCTTT.

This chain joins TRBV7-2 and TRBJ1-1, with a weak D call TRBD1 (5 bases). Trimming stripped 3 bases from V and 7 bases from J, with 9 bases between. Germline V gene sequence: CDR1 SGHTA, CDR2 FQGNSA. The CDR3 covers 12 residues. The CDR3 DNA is TGTGCCAGCAGCTTTAGACAGCTTGAAGCTTTCTTT. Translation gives CASSFRQLEAFF.

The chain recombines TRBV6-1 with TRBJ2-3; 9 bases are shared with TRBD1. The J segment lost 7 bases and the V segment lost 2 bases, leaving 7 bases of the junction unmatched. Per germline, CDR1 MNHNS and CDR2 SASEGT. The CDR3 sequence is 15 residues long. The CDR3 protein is CASSERGTGWHTQYF. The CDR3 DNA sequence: TGTGCCAGCAGTGAAAGGGGGACAGGGTGGCATACGCAGTATTTT.

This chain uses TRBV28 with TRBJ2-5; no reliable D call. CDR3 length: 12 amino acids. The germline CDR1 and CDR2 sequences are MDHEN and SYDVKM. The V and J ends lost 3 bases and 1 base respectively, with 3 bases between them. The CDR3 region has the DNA TGTGCCAGCAGTTTCAGCCAAGAGACCCAGTACTTC. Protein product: CASSFSQETQYF.

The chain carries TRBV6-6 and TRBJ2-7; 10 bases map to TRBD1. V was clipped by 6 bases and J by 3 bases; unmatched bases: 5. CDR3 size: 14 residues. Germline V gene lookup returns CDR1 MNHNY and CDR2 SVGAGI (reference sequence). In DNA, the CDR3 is TGTGCCAGCAGGCCGGGACAGGGGCTCTACGAGCAGTACTTC. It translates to CASRPGQGLYEQYF.

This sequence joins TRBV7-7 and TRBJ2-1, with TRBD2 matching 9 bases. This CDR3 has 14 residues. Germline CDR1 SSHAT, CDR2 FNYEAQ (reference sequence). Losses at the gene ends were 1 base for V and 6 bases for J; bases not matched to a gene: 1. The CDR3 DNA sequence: TGTGCCAGCAGCTTAGATAGCGGGAGCAATGAGCAGTTCTTC. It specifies CASSLDSGSNEQFF. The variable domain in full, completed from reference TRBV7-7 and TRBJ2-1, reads GAGVSQSPRYKVTKRGQDVTLRCDPISSHATLYWYQQALGQGPEFLTYFNYEAQPDKSGLPSDRFSAERPEGSISTLTIQRTEQRDSAMYRCASSLDSGSNEQFFGPGTRLTVL.

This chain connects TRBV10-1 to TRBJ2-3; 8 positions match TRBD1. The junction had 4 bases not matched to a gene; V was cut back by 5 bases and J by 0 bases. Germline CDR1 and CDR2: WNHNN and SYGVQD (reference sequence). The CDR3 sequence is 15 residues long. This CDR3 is CASSQDRASTDTQYF. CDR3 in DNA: TGCGCCAGCAGTCAGGACAGGGCTAGCACAGATACGCAGTATTTT.

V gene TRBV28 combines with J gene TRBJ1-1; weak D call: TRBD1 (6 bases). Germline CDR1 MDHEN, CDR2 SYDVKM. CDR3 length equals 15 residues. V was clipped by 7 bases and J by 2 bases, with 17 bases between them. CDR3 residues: CASTPWGQLNTEAFF. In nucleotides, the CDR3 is TGTGCCAGCACTCCCTGGGGGCAGCTAAACACTGAAGCTTTCTTT.

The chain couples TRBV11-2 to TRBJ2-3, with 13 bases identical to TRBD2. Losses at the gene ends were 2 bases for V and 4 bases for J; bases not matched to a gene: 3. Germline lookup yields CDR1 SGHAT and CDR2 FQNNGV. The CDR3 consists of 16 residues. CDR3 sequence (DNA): TGTGCCAGCAGCTTACTGGGACTAGCGGGACCAGATACGCAGTATTTT. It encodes CASSLLGLAGPDTQYF.

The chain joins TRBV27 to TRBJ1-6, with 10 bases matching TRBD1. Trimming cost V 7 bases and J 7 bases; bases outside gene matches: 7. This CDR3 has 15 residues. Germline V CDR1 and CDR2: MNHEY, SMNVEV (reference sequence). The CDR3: CASTHGTGVNSPLHF. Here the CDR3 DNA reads TGTGCCAGCACCCATGGGACAGGGGTCAATTCACCCCTCCACTTT.